These 28 T cell receptor beta chains originate from one sample sequenced in a study of T cells after yellow fever vaccination. TCRdb reprocessed the 5' RACE reads via MiXCR and lists one record per CDR3 protein. The data hold 250,000 or so distinct CDR3 sequences, with roughly 3.5% observed a single time. Sequencing used PBMCs, obtained 15 days after the yellow fever booster vaccination. The source of these receptors is a man aged 18 to 30 who received the YFV17D yellow fever vaccine.

This clonotype was found many times. This rearrangement joins TRBV4-1 to TRBJ2-7; D is uncertain. Looked up from germline, CDR1 is MGHRA and CDR2 is YSYEKL. V lost 5 bases and J lost 4, with 12 bases in between. CDR3 length equals 13 residues. The CDR3, as DNA: TGCGCCAGCAGCATAAGGATCCTTTACGAGCAGTACTTC. This translates into CASSIRILYEQYF.

The table lists this clonotype with many counts. This chain connects TRBV29-1 to TRBJ1-1; 7 nucleotides align to TRBD1. Germline trimming cut 4 bases from V and 3 bases from J; bases unmatched to any gene: 5. Germline CDR1 reads SQVTM; CDR2 reads ANQGSEA. The CDR3 loop spans 13 amino acids. The DNA for the CDR3 is TGCAGCGTTGTGGGGACAGATTACACTGAAGCTTTCTTT. Translating gives CSVVGTDYTEAFF.

This clonotype showed up many times. The V call is TRBV29-1, the J call TRBJ2-3; TRBD2 matches at 10 bases. The junction had 9 bases not matched to a gene; V was cut back by 3 bases and J by 3 bases. CDR1 and CDR2 from the germline V gene are SQVTM and ANQGSEA. The CDR3 runs to 16 residues. The DNA of the CDR3 is TGCAGCGTTGATCCCGGGAGCGGGGGGGTTACAGATACGCAGTATTTT. It encodes CSVDPGSGGVTDTQYF.

This clonotype was detected many times. CDR3 in DNA: TGTGCCAGCAGCCCAAATCAGGGGAATTCACCCCTCCACTTT. As protein: CASSPNQGNSPLHF. V is TRBV9 and J is TRBJ1-6; perhaps TRBD1 as D (6 bases). V lost 4 bases to trimming and J lost 7 bases, with 12 bases between them. Germline loops: CDR1 SGDLS, CDR2 YYNGEE. The CDR3 extends over 14 amino acids.

This clonotype was found many times. The J gene is TRBJ2-1, the V gene TRBV5-1, with 8 bases lining up with TRBD2. The CDR3 has 16 residues. Germline V gives CDR1 SGHRS, CDR2 YFSETQ. V was pared by 5 bases and J by 4 bases, with 11 bases of the junction left unmatched. The CDR3 DNA reads as TGCGCCAGCAGTTTACCCCTAGCGGGCATATACAATGAGCAGTTCTTC. Translation: CASSLPLAGIYNEQFF. The variable domain in full, completed from reference TRBV5-1 and TRBJ2-1, reads KAGVTQTPRYLIKTRGQQVTLSCSPISGHRSVSWYQQTPGQGLQFLFEYFSETQRNKGNFPGRFSGRQFSNSRSEMNVSTLELGDSALYLCASSLPLAGIYNEQFFGPGTRLTVL.

This chain uses TRBV7-3 with TRBJ2-2; D is possibly TRBD1 (6 bases). The germline V gene encodes CDR1 SGHTA and CDR2 FQGTGA. The V end lost 5 bases, the J end lost 4 bases, and 20 bases lay between the germline ends. This CDR3 is built from 17 residues. CDR3 loop: CASSRGVGGRGTGELFF. Here the CDR3 DNA reads TGTGCCAGCAGCCGAGGGGTTGGGGGCCGGGGCACCGGGGAGCTGTTTTTT.

This clonotype was counted between two and nine times. The chain has TRBV23-1 and TRBJ2-7, with TRBD2 as a possible D gene (6 bases). TRBV23-1 is filed as an ORF, its function uncertain. The CDR3 totals 15 residues. Deletions cut 0 bases from V and 3 bases from J, with 12 bases between. CDR3 amino acids: CASSQSEGGHYEQYF. The CDR3 DNA sequence: TGCGCCAGCAGTCAATCGGAGGGCGGACACTACGAGCAGTACTTC.

This clonotype occurred a few times. V gene TRBV5-4 combines with J gene TRBJ2-5, with D unclear. CDR1 and CDR2 (germline): SGHNT, YYREEE (reference sequence). The ends were cut back, 7 bases at V and 5 bases at J, with 6 bases in the middle. The length of the CDR3 is 10 residues. The CDR3 region has the DNA TGTGCCAGCGGATTGGAGACCCAGTACTTC. Translated, it gives CASGLETQYF. Looking up the rest from reference TRBV5-4 and TRBJ2-5 gives the full variable domain: ETGVTQSPTHLIKTRGQQVTLRCSSQSGHNTVSWYQQALGQGPQFIFQYYREEENGRGNFPPRFSGLQFPNYSSELNVNALELDDSALYLCASGLETQYFGPGTRLLVL.

This clonotype was seen a handful of times. The chain employs TRBV5-4 and TRBJ2-2, with D possibly matching TRBD2 (5 bases). Germline values: CDR1 SGHNT, CDR2 YYREEE (reference sequence). This CDR3 is 14 amino acids long. V lost 0 bases to trimming and J lost 4 bases, with 7 bases between them. CDR3 in amino acids: CASSLGLSTGELFF. For the CDR3, the DNA is TGTGCCAGCAGCTTGGGACTAAGCACCGGGGAGCTGTTTTTT. Combining the CDR3 with reference TRBV5-4 and TRBJ2-2 gives the whole variable domain ETGVTQSPTHLIKTRGQQVTLRCSSQSGHNTVSWYQQALGQGPQFIFQYYREEENGRGNFPPRFSGLQFPNYSSELNVNALELDDSALYLCASSLGLSTGELFFGEGSRLTVL.

This clonotype was seen many times. The chain uses TRBV4-3 and TRBJ1-3; D is uncertain. Germline CDR1 LGHNA, CDR2 YSLEER. Trimming stripped 1 base from V and 5 bases from J, with 18 bases between. The CDR3 covers 17 residues. The DNA of the CDR3 is TGCGCCAGCAGCCAAGCTTCATCCCCAGTTCCCCGAAACACCATATATTTT. Translated: CASSQASSPVPRNTIYF.

This clonotype was seen many times. The chain is built from TRBV29-1 and TRBJ2-2, with D perhaps TRBD2 (5 bases). V was pared by 7 bases and J by 3 bases, with 12 bases between. The CDR3 loop spans 13 amino acids. The V gene's germline CDR1 is SQVTM and CDR2 ANQGSEA. The CDR3 loop reads CSATSLHTGELFF. CDR3 coding DNA: TGCAGCGCAACTAGTCTGCACACCGGGGAGCTGTTTTTT.

This clonotype has a count of ten or more. V gene TRBV20-1 combines with J gene TRBJ2-7; no reliable D call. Germline lookup yields CDR1 DFQATT and CDR2 SNEGSKA (reference sequence). There are 11 residues in the CDR3. Trimming cost V 1 base and J 3 bases, with 4 bases left between them. The CDR3 sequence: CSARGGYEQYF. CDR3 coding DNA: TGCAGTGCTAGAGGCGGCTACGAGCAGTACTTC.

This clonotype was found many times. This chain's CDR3 is CASSLLGREQFF. The CDR3 bases are TGTGCCAGCAGCTTACTTGGTCGTGAGCAGTTCTTC. This chain joins TRBV7-6 and TRBJ2-1; D remains unclear. Trimming shortened V by 2 bases and J by 9 bases, and 8 bases separated the two germline ends. This CDR3 spans 12 amino acids. Germline CDR1 reads SGHVS; CDR2 reads FNYEAQ.

This clonotype was seen many times. CDR3 bases: TGTGCCAGCAGCCAAGATCCGTCCAGCGGGGGACCCACCCCGCGAGAGACCCAGTACTTC. It yields the protein CASSQDPSSGGPTPRETQYF. The genes are TRBV4-2 and TRBJ2-5; 8 positions match TRBD2. Trimming removed 0 bases from V and 4 bases from J; junction bases left unmatched: 19. In germline, CDR1 is LGHNA, CDR2 YNFKEQ. This CDR3 region has 20 residues.

This clonotype was seen more than once but under ten times. This chain connects TRBV20-1 to TRBJ1-2; perhaps TRBD1 as D (6 bases). CDR1 and CDR2 (germline): DFQATT, SNEGSKA (reference sequence). V shed 5 bases and J shed 3 bases, with 10 bases lying between them. This CDR3 spans 12 amino acids. The CDR3 nucleotides are TGCAGTGCTGAGGACAGCTACTATGGCTACACCTTC. This gives the protein CSAEDSYYGYTF.

This clonotype was recorded at least ten times. The chain couples TRBV2 to TRBJ1-1; D may be TRBD1 (5 bases). CDR1 is SNHLY and CDR2 is FYNNEI in the germline V gene. V lost 1 base to trimming and J lost 1 base, with 7 bases between them. This CDR3 has 14 amino acids. The DNA of the CDR3 is TGTGCCAGCAGTGAAGTGGGGGGGAACACTGAAGCTTTCTTT. It codes for CASSEVGGNTEAFF.

This clonotype was counted at least ten times. This sequence joins TRBV6-1 and TRBJ2-7, with D perhaps TRBD1 (6 bases). The V end lost 1 base, the J end lost 7 bases, and 14 bases lay between the germline ends. The CDR3 spans 14 residues. CDR1 and CDR2 (germline): MNHNS, SASEGT. The CDR3 sequence is CASSEVAGAWEQYV. The CDR3 coding sequence is TGTGCCAGCAGTGAAGTGGCAGGGGCATGGGAGCAGTACGTC.

This clonotype was observed at least ten times. The V call is TRBV7-7, the J call TRBJ2-1; 12 bases are a match to TRBD2. The trim removed 4 bases at V and 3 bases at J, leaving 7 bases unmatched. The CDR3 consists of 17 residues. Per germline, CDR1 SSHAT and CDR2 FNYEAQ (reference sequence). The chain's CDR3 is CASSSTSGGTSYNEQFF. CDR3 DNA sequence: TGTGCCAGCAGCTCAACTAGCGGGGGGACGAGCTACAATGAGCAGTTCTTC.

This clonotype was counted ten times or more. The chain couples TRBV7-2 to TRBJ2-7, with D unresolved. This CDR3 has 14 amino acids. Germline CDR1 SGHTA, CDR2 FQGNSA. The ends were cut back, 5 bases at V and 1 base at J, with 12 bases in the middle. The CDR3 sequence is CASSPGWVSYEQYF. CDR3 nucleotide sequence: TGTGCCAGCAGCCCCGGGTGGGTATCCTACGAGCAGTACTTC.

Ten or more counts support this clonotype. The chain employs TRBV28 and TRBJ1-3; weak D call: TRBD1 (6 bases). CDR1 and CDR2 (germline): MDHEN, SYDVKM. The germline V and J ends were trimmed by 6 bases and 0 bases, with 12 bases remaining between them. The CDR3 extends over 15 amino acids. CDR3 protein: CASRRTASSGNTIYF. Written as DNA, the CDR3 is TGTGCCAGCAGAAGGACAGCCAGCTCTGGAAACACCATATATTTT. The variable domain in full, completed from reference TRBV28 and TRBJ1-3, reads DVKVTQSSRYLVKRTGEKVFLECVQDMDHENMFWYRQDPGLGLRLIYFSYDVKMKEKGDIPEGYSVSREKKERFSLILESASTNQTSMYLCASRRTASSGNTIYFGEGSWLTVV.

In its sample, this clonotype was seen a few times. One end of the junction fails to match germline, which may point to a read error. The rearrangement joins TRBV7-9 to TRBJ1-2, with 9 bases matching TRBD1. This CDR3 comprises 14 residues. The germline CDR1 and CDR2 sequences are SEHNR and FQNEAQ (reference sequence). The CDR3 bases are TGTGCCAGCTCCTACGGGGACAGGGATGATGGGTACACCTTC. Translating gives CASSYGDRDDGYTF.

Ten or more counts support this clonotype. The CDR3 DNA sequence: TGTGCCAGCAGCCAAAGGACTAGCCTAGGCAATGAGCAGTTCTTC. It codes for CASSQRTSLGNEQFF. V usage is TRBV7-9 and J usage is TRBJ2-1; 8 bases align to TRBD2. The V gene end was trimmed by 5 bases and the J gene end by 6 bases; junction bases not matched to a gene: 9. This CDR3 region has 15 residues. Germline V gives CDR1 SEHNR, CDR2 FQNEAQ (reference sequence).

The sample holds many counts of this clonotype. This chain joins TRBV12-3 or TRBV12-4 and TRBJ1-4; 7 nucleotides match TRBD1. This CDR3 is built from 15 residues. V was clipped by 3 bases and J by 4 bases; unmatched bases: 5. This CDR3 reads CASSFRGQINEKLFF. The CDR3 DNA follows: TGTGCCAGCAGTTTTAGGGGACAGATTAATGAAAAACTGTTTTTT.

This clonotype was picked up many times. The chain links TRBV9 to TRBJ1-5; 7 bases map to TRBD1. The CDR3 is made up of 14 amino acids. The V and J ends lost 3 bases and 4 bases, in that order; junction bases with no gene match: 4. The germline gives CDR1 SGDLS, CDR2 YYNGEE. The CDR3 sequence: CASSAGTANQPQHF. The CDR3 nucleotides are TGTGCCAGCAGCGCAGGGACAGCGAATCAGCCCCAGCATTTT.

This clonotype was counted ten times or more. This rearrangement joins TRBV29-1 to TRBJ2-7; D is uncertain. With 6 bases removed from V and 6 bases from J, the gap between germline ends came to 18 bases. CDR3 length: 13 residues. Germline lookup yields CDR1 SQVTM and CDR2 ANQGSEA. This CDR3 is CSVGYLTPGEQYF. The CDR3 nucleotides are TGCAGCGTGGGGTATTTGACTCCGGGCGAGCAGTACTTC.

This clonotype was counted at least ten times. The V and J genes are TRBV10-3 and TRBJ2-2, with D unclear. CDR1 and CDR2 (germline): ENHRY, SYGVKD. Deletions cut 3 bases from V and 5 bases from J, with 10 bases between. The CDR3 consists of 14 residues. CDR3 amino acids: CAISEEQRTGELFF. DNA of the CDR3: TGTGCCATCAGTGAAGAACAGAGGACCGGGGAGCTGTTTTTT.

There are many counts of this clonotype. V usage is TRBV5-1 and J usage is TRBJ2-2; 12 nucleotides line up with TRBD2. Germline CDR1 reads SGHRS; CDR2 reads YFSETQ. V was clipped by 4 bases and J by 0 bases; unmatched bases: 4. CDR3 length: 17 residues. The CDR3 coding sequence is TGCGCCAGCAGCGAGACTAGCGGGGGACCGAACACCGGGGAGCTGTTTTTT. It translates to CASSETSGGPNTGELFF. The whole variable domain, filled in from reference TRBV5-1 and TRBJ2-2, reads KAGVTQTPRYLIKTRGQQVTLSCSPISGHRSVSWYQQTPGQGLQFLFEYFSETQRNKGNFPGRFSGRQFSNSRSEMNVSTLELGDSALYLCASSETSGGPNTGELFFGEGSRLTVL.

A few counts support this clonotype. The chain employs TRBV10-3 and TRBJ2-5, with 11 bases aligning to TRBD2. V lost 6 bases and J lost 2; bases outside the gene matches: 11. Germline V lookup: CDR1 ENHRY, CDR2 SYGVKD. CDR3 length: 17 amino acids. CDR3 sequence: CAIRPGTSGPIQETQYF. CDR3 sequence (DNA): TGTGCCATCAGACCCGGGACTAGCGGCCCCATTCAAGAGACCCAGTACTTC.